The 5 T cell receptor beta chains below all came from one sample that was sequenced in a study of blood T cell repertoires in COVID-19 (dated by TCRdb to the early 2020s). Libraries were prepared through the immunoSEQ multiplex PCR assay. Drawn from immuneACCESS, this table holds only the in-frame rearrangements with V and J called that TCRdb kept. Clones are partly lost; checked studies trace under half to an unresolved V gene and leave the rest unexplained. The sample table holds 150,000 to 200,000 clones, of which approximately 85% were seen once. Roughly 9% of the sample rests with the top ten. Sequences were obtained from PBMCs or T cells enriched from blood (not recorded which). These receptors all come from a woman aged 18-29 years who had recovered from COVID-19.

This chain uses TRBV27 with TRBJ2-5; 8 bases are shared with TRBD1. This CDR3 contains 18 residues. The V and J ends lost 3 bases and 3 bases, in that order; junction bases with no gene match: 15. Germline loops: CDR1 MNHEY, CDR2 SMNVEV (reference sequence). CDR3 in amino acids: CASSFGKGRTGREETQYF. The DNA for the CDR3 is TGTGCCAGCAGTTTCGGGAAAGGGCGGACAGGGCGAGAAGAGACCCAGTACTTC.

The rearrangement joins TRBV5-1 to TRBJ1-6, with 10 bases that match TRBD1. Looked up from germline, CDR1 is SGHRS and CDR2 is YFSETQ. J was trimmed by 12 bases and V by 0 bases; bases with no gene match: 6. This CDR3 spans 15 amino acids. CDR3 in amino acids: CASSLVGQGIVPLHF. CDR3 in DNA: TGCGCCAGCAGCTTGGTGGGACAGGGGATCGTACCCCTCCACTTT.

The genes are TRBV6-6 and TRBJ1-1; D possibly corresponds to TRBD1 (6 bases). Germline V gene data show CDR1 as MNHNY and CDR2 as SVGAGI (reference sequence). The CDR3 contains 13 residues. Trimming stripped 6 bases from V and 11 bases from J, with 19 bases between. The CDR3: CASSSGQPIRAFF. In nucleotides, the CDR3 is TGTGCCAGCAGCTCCGGACAGCCCATAAGGGCTTTCTTT.

A single count supports this clone. The V and J genes are TRBV7-8 and TRBJ1-1; D is undetermined. Trimming stripped 5 bases from V and 6 bases from J, with 7 bases between. The CDR3 contains 11 residues. Germline V gene lookup returns CDR1 SGHVS and CDR2 FQNEAQ. Here the CDR3 DNA reads TGTGCCAGCAGCCCCCTCGCTGAAGCTTTCTTT. Its protein is CASSPLAEAFF.

J is TRBJ2-3 and V is TRBV29-1; D is unclear. V dropped 1 base and J dropped 1 base, with 9 bases sitting between them. CDR3 size: 14 residues. Germline CDR1 and CDR2: SQVTM and ANQGSEA. DNA for the CDR3: TGCAGCGTTGAAGGTTTACGGGGCACAGATACGCAGTATTTT. This translates into CSVEGLRGTDTQYF.